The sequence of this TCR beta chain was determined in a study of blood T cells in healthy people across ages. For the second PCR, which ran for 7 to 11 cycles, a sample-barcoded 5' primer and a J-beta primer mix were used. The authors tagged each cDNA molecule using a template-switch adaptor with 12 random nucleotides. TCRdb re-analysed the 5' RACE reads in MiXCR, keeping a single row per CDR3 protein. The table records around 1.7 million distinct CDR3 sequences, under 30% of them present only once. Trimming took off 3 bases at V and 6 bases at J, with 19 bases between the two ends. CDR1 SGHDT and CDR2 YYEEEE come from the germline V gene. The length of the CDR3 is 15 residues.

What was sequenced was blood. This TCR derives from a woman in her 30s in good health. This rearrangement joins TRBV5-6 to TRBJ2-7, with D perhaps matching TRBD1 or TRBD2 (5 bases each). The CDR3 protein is CASSSPGRPPCEQYF. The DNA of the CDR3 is TGTGCCAGCAGCTCACCGGGACGGCCCCCCTGCGAGCAGTACTTC.